The 14 T cell receptor beta chains listed next were all sequenced from one sample in a study of cytomegalovirus exposure and HLA in healthy donors. Vbeta (60) and Jbeta (13) primers were used in the PCR. Clones were read by immunoSEQ multiplex PCR, and TCRdb kept only the in-frame ones, dropping some. The repertoire holds nearly 65,000 clones, with roughly 70% as singletons. Sample: PBMCs. The receptors were gathered from a man between 50 and 59 years old in good health and CMV-seronegative.

This clone was counted many times. The chain joins TRBV6-6 to TRBJ1-1; D might be TRBD1 (6 bases). The CDR3 totals 16 residues. Germline V CDR1 and CDR2: MNHNY, SVGAGI (reference sequence). V was shortened by 5 bases and J by 1 base, with 17 bases between the two germline ends. The CDR3 protein is CASSRRTANQNTEAFF. CDR3 DNA sequence: TGTGCCAGCAGTCGACGGACAGCGAACCAGAACACTGAAGCTTTCTTT.

V and J are TRBV5-1 and TRBJ2-3; D is uncertain. Germline assignment: CDR1 SGHRS and CDR2 YFSETQ. This CDR3 is built from 13 residues. Between the trimmed V and J ends, which lost 4 bases and 4 bases, there was a span of 10 bases. The CDR3 here is CASSPTTADTQYF. The CDR3 DNA is TGCGCCAGCAGCCCCACCACAGCAGATACGCAGTATTTT.

The genes are TRBV2 and TRBJ2-3; no firm D call. This CDR3 comprises 13 residues. Germline lookup yields CDR1 SNHLY and CDR2 FYNNEI. With 11 bases removed from V and 0 bases from J, the gap between germline ends came to 12 bases. The CDR3 is CARLSASTDTQYF. The CDR3 DNA reads as TGTGCCCGTCTAAGCGCTAGCACAGATACGCAGTATTTT.

In its sample, this clone was seen once. The chain is built from TRBV27 and TRBJ1-2; D is possibly TRBD1 (5 bases). CDR3 length: 16 residues. V was trimmed by 2 bases and J by 5 bases, leaving 18 bases between them. CDR1 is MNHEY, CDR2 SMNVEV, per germline (reference sequence). The CDR3 DNA is TGTGCCAGCAGTTTAACTGGGCAGGGCGGATTTTATGGCTACACCTTC. This encodes CASSLTGQGGFYGYTF.

The chain couples TRBV19 to TRBJ1-5; D is perhaps TRBD1 (6 bases). V shed 5 bases and J shed 3 bases, with 14 bases lying between them. This CDR3 has 15 residues. CDR1 and CDR2 (germline): LNHDA, SQIVND (reference sequence). The CDR3 coding sequence is TGTGCCAGTAGTTCGGGGGGCTTCAACAATCAGCCCCAGCATTTT. Translating it yields CASSSGGFNNQPQHF.

Details on this clone: The same CDR3 can be traced to other DNA sequences in this sample. The rearrangement joins TRBV18 to TRBJ1-1; 7 positions match TRBD1. CDR3 length: 13 amino acids. Germline-derived CDR1 and CDR2 are KGHSH and LQKENI. With V trimmed by 6 bases and J by 2 bases, 3 bases remained unmatched. The CDR3 is CASSGQTNTEAFF. DNA of the CDR3: TGTGCCAGCTCGGGACAGACTAACACTGAAGCTTTCTTT.

This chain joins TRBV27 and TRBJ1-2; D uncertain. The CDR3 runs to 13 residues. From germline, CDR1 is MNHEY and CDR2 SMNVEV (reference sequence). V lost 3 bases and J lost 8, with 13 bases in between. CDR3 DNA sequence: TGTGCCAGCAGTTTGAAACGGGGTGGCGGCTACACCTTC. Translating it yields CASSLKRGGGYTF.

Comments on this clone: At one end the junction does not follow the germline gene, possibly because of a read error. The chain joins TRBV7-9 to TRBJ2-2; 7 bases line up with TRBD1. The CDR3 is 17 amino acids. CDR1 is SEHNR, CDR2 FQNEAQ, per germline (reference sequence). CDR3 DNA: TGTTCCAGCAGCTTAGCGTCAGGACAGGCATACGCCGGGGAGCTGTTTTTT. This gives the protein CSSSLASGQAYAGELFF.

This sequence joins TRBV10-3 and TRBJ1-1, with D possibly TRBD1 on 5 matching bases. V was pared by 4 bases and J by 1 base, with 7 bases between. Germline assignment: CDR1 ENHRY and CDR2 SYGVKD. The CDR3 length is 13 residues. The CDR3 here is CAISGDRNTEAFF. The CDR3 DNA is TGTGCCATCAGTGGAGACAGGAACACTGAAGCTTTCTTT.

The chain uses TRBV4-1 and TRBJ2-5; 9 nucleotides line up with TRBD1. Germline CDR1 MGHRA, CDR2 YSYEKL. V dropped 3 bases and J dropped 2; count of bases not matched to a gene: 4. This CDR3 spans 15 amino acids. This chain's CDR3 is CASSHLDRGQETQYF. In nucleotides, the CDR3 is TGCGCCAGCAGCCACTTAGACAGGGGGCAAGAGACCCAGTACTTC.

As regards this clone: Germline and junction disagree at one end, which may indicate a read error. The rearrangement uses TRBV7-9 and TRBJ2-2, with D maybe TRBD2 (6 bases). The V gene's germline CDR1 is SEHNR and CDR2 FQNEAQ (reference sequence). The CDR3 has 16 residues. The CDR3, as DNA: TGTTCCAGCAGCTTAAGGAGCGCTAGCGCTGCCGGGGAGCTGTTTTTT. Its translation: CSSSLRSASAAGELFF.

This chain connects TRBV15 to TRBJ1-6; tentative D call: TRBD1 (6 bases). Germline CDR1 is LNHNV and CDR2 is YYDKDF (reference sequence). This CDR3 has 14 amino acids. V was cut by 7 bases and J by 6 bases, with 13 bases left in between. The CDR3 coding sequence is TGTGCCACCAACTCCCGAGGGGGTAATTCACCCCTCCACTTT. It yields the protein CATNSRGGNSPLHF.

The chain recombines TRBV18 with TRBJ1-5, with D unresolved. V shed 3 bases and J shed 2 bases, with 14 bases lying between them. Germline V CDR1 and CDR2: KGHSH, LQKENI. This CDR3 region has 16 residues. The CDR3 sequence: CASSPPGTNGNQPQHF. The CDR3 DNA sequence: TGTGCCAGCTCACCCCCCGGTACTAATGGCAATCAGCCCCAGCATTTT.

The chain's CDR3 is CASSVVGGWDSPESPLHF. CDR3 sequence (DNA): TGTGCCAGCAGCGTAGTGGGCGGATGGGACAGCCCGGAATCACCCCTCCACTTT. The V and J genes are TRBV9 and TRBJ1-6, with TRBD1 matching 7 bases. V shed 0 bases, J shed 10 bases, and the junction held 16 bases outside the gene matches. Germline V gene lookup returns CDR1 SGDLS and CDR2 YYNGEE. This CDR3 region has 18 residues.